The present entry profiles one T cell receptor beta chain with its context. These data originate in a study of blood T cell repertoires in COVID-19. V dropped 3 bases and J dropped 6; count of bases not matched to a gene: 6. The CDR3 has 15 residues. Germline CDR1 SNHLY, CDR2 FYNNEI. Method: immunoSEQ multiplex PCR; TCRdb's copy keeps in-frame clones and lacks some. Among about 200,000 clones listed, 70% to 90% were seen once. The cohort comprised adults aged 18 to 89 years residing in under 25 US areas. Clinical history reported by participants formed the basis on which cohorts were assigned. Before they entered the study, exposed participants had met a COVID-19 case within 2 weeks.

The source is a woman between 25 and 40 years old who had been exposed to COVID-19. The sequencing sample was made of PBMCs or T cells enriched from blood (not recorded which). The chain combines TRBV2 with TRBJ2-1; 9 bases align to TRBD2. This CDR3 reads CASSDLGGGANEQFF. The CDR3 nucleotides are TGTGCCAGCAGTGATTTGGGCGGGGGGGCCAATGAGCAGTTCTTC.